The 20 T cell receptor beta chains below come from one sample, sequenced in a study of identifying expanded T cells in peripheral blood. Profiled with immunoSEQ multiplex PCR; TCRdb holds only in-frame clones, not every one. The sample includes fewer than 55,000 clones, 82% seen only once; the top ten take approximately 15%. Sequenced: blood. These receptors all come from a person between 18 and 70 years old in good health.

The chain combines TRBV9 with TRBJ2-3; D may correspond to TRBD1 or TRBD2 (5 bases each). This CDR3 spans 15 amino acids. The V gene's germline CDR1 is SGDLS and CDR2 YYNGEE. Trimming took off 3 bases at V and 5 bases at J, with 16 bases between the two ends. The CDR3 DNA is TGTGCCAGCAGCGCGGGGACGTTCGAGGGAGATACGCAGTATTTT. Residues: CASSAGTFEGDTQYF. The variable domain in full, with the rest retrieved from reference TRBV9 and TRBJ2-3, is DSGVTQTPKHLITATGQRVTLRCSPRSGDLSVYWYQQSLDQGLQFLIQYYNGEERAKGNILERFSAQQFPDLHSELNLSSLELGDSALYFCASSAGTFEGDTQYFGPGTRLTVL.

The gene calls are TRBV7-9 and TRBJ2-7, with D perhaps being TRBD1 or TRBD2 (5 bases each). CDR3 length equals 16 residues. V dropped 5 bases and J dropped 3 bases, with 20 bases sitting between them. Per germline, CDR1 SEHNR and CDR2 FQNEAQ (reference sequence). In DNA form, the CDR3 reads TGTGCCAGCAGCCCTCGGATCGGGACGACACTCTACGAGCAGTACTTC. This gives the protein CASSPRIGTTLYEQYF.

The chain carries TRBV6-1 and TRBJ2-7; either TRBD1 or TRBD2 may supply D (6 bases each). The CDR3 extends over 15 amino acids. V dropped 2 bases and J dropped 2 bases, with 13 bases sitting between them. Germline values: CDR1 MNHNS, CDR2 SASEGT. The CDR3 coding sequence is TGTGCCAGCAGTGAAAATCTGGGGGGCACCTACGAGCAGTACTTC. The encoded protein is CASSENLGGTYEQYF.

The chain recombines TRBV2 with TRBJ2-1; TRBD2 matches 8 bases. Losses at the gene ends were 6 bases for V and 2 bases for J; bases not matched to a gene: 6. Germline-derived CDR1 and CDR2 are SNHLY and FYNNEI. The CDR3 has 15 residues. CDR3 protein: CASRVLAVPYNEQFF. For the CDR3, the DNA is TGTGCCAGCAGAGTACTAGCGGTTCCCTACAATGAGCAGTTCTTC.

By share, this clone ranks as medium-sized (0.01 to 0.1%). The chain is built from TRBV11-3 and TRBJ2-5; D remains ambiguous. The V gene lost 3 bases and the J gene lost 7 bases, with 15 bases spanning the gap. This CDR3 is built from 14 residues. From germline, CDR1 is SGHNT and CDR2 YENEEA. This CDR3 reads CASSLSPVRVTQYF. The CDR3 coding sequence is TGTGCCAGCAGCTTGTCGCCCGTACGGGTGACCCAGTACTTC.

The rearrangement links TRBV7-9 to TRBJ2-7; either TRBD1 or TRBD2 may fit D (5 bases each). The length of the CDR3 is 15 residues. Looked up from germline, CDR1 is SEHNR and CDR2 is FQNEAQ (reference sequence). V was cut by 0 bases and J by 6 bases, with 15 bases left in between. CDR3 sequence reads: CASSLAGHTGSEQYF. As DNA, the CDR3 is TGTGCCAGCAGCTTAGCGGGGCATACTGGGAGCGAGCAGTACTTC.

This clone was counted a single time. The gene calls are TRBV6-1 and TRBJ1-2; D is undetermined. With 4 bases removed from V and 7 bases from J, the gap between germline ends came to 16 bases. Germline V lookup: CDR1 MNHNS, CDR2 SASEGT. This CDR3 comprises 14 residues. The CDR3 loop is CASSVTVATTGYTF. In DNA, the CDR3 is TGTGCCAGCAGTGTGACGGTAGCTACGACTGGCTACACCTTC.

This clone was seen only once. V usage is TRBV2 and J usage is TRBJ2-7; D uncertain. The CDR3 contains 13 residues. V was trimmed by 9 bases and J by 2 bases, leaving 14 bases between them. CDR1 and CDR2 (germline): SNHLY, FYNNEI. CDR3 in amino acids: CASHSIITYEQYF. CDR3 DNA: TGTGCCAGTCATAGCATCATTACCTACGAGCAGTACTTC.

J is TRBJ1-1 and V is TRBV7-2; D is unresolved. The CDR3 is 16 amino acids. V was trimmed by 1 base and J by 0 bases, leaving 12 bases between them. The germline CDR1 and CDR2 sequences are SGHTA and FQGNSA. CDR3 nucleotides: TGTGCCAGCAGCTTAGGGGCAGGAGGTGTGAACACTGAAGCTTTCTTT. Protein product: CASSLGAGGVNTEAFF.

The chain is built from TRBV2 and TRBJ2-5; D is ambiguous. The germline gives CDR1 SNHLY, CDR2 FYNNEI. V was clipped by 7 bases and J by 5 bases, with 20 bases between them. This CDR3 has 15 residues. For the CDR3, the DNA is TGTGCCAGCAAGAAGGAAGGGCCCTCAATGGAGACCCAGTACTTC. Encoded protein: CASKKEGPSMETQYF.

The chain employs TRBV19 and TRBJ2-7, with no clear D. The CDR3 has 12 residues. Trimming pared 5 bases from V and 3 bases from J, leaving 8 bases between. Germline loops: CDR1 LNHDA, CDR2 SQIVND (reference sequence). The CDR3 protein is CASSDTGYEQYF. As DNA, the CDR3 is TGTGCCAGTAGTGATACTGGCTACGAGCAGTACTTC.

The rearrangement links TRBV7-8 to TRBJ2-3, with a tentative D call TRBD2 (5 bases). The V end lost 5 bases, the J end lost 6 bases, and 9 bases lay between the germline ends. Germline CDR1 and CDR2: SGHVS and FQNEAQ. The CDR3 is 12 residues long. The DNA of the CDR3 is TGTGCCAGCAGCCCCGGCGGGGATACGCAGTATTTT. This encodes CASSPGGDTQYF.

This sequence joins TRBV19 and TRBJ2-3, with D hard to call. Germline CDR1 is LNHDA and CDR2 is SQIVND (reference sequence). The CDR3 contains 13 residues. The V end was cut by 3 bases, the J end by 5 bases, with 9 bases between. The CDR3: CASSILDQDTQYF. In DNA, the CDR3 is TGTGCCAGTAGTATTCTGGACCAAGATACGCAGTATTTT.

The chain carries TRBV28 and TRBJ2-3; maybe TRBD1 (5 bases). Germline CDR1 MDHEN, CDR2 SYDVKM. The CDR3 runs 15 residues. V was clipped by 7 bases and J by 4 bases, with 18 bases between them. CDR3: CASIRTPGFSDTQYF. CDR3 sequence (DNA): TGTGCCAGCATTCGAACTCCAGGGTTCTCAGATACGCAGTATTTT. The whole variable domain, filled in from reference TRBV28 and TRBJ2-3, reads DVKVTQSSRYLVKRTGEKVFLECVQDMDHENMFWYRQDPGLGLRLIYFSYDVKMKEKGDIPEGYSVSREKKERFSLILESASTNQTSMYLCASIRTPGFSDTQYFGPGTRLTVL.

V usage is TRBV30 and J usage is TRBJ2-5; D remains ambiguous. CDR1 is GTSNPN, CDR2 SVGIG, per germline (reference sequence). The CDR3 covers 13 residues. The V end was cut by 2 bases, the J end by 1 base, with 8 bases between. The CDR3 loop reads CAWSHGPQETQYF. The CDR3 DNA follows: TGTGCCTGGAGTCACGGGCCCCAAGAGACCCAGTACTTC.

V usage is TRBV9 and J usage is TRBJ2-2, with D perhaps TRBD2 (5 bases). This CDR3 is 16 amino acids long. Trimming stripped 1 base from V and 4 bases from J, with 14 bases between. Germline V gene sequence: CDR1 SGDLS, CDR2 YYNGEE. CDR3 coding DNA: TGTGCCAGCAGCGTAAGTGGGCGTGCGGGCACCGGGGAGCTGTTTTTT. It specifies CASSVSGRAGTGELFF.

Many counts were recorded for this clone. This chain links TRBV7-9 with TRBJ2-3, with D unclear. The CDR3 loop spans 17 amino acids. CDR1 is SEHNR and CDR2 is FQNEAQ in the germline V gene (reference sequence). The V end lost 1 base, the J end lost 1 base, and 15 bases lay between the germline ends. The CDR3 nucleotides read TGTGCCAGCAGCTTAGGAAACACTGGTTCCCGCACAGATACGCAGTATTTT. This encodes CASSLGNTGSRTDTQYF. The full variable domain, in which reference TRBV7-9 and TRBJ2-3 provide the parts outside the CDR3, is DTGVSQNPRHKITKRGQNVTFRCDPISEHNRLYWYRQTLGQGPEFLTYFQNEAQLEKSRLLSDRFSAERPKGSFSTLEIQRTEQGDSAMYLCASSLGNTGSRTDTQYFGPGTRLTVL.

The gene calls are TRBV5-1 and TRBJ1-2, with D uncertain. CDR1 SGHRS and CDR2 YFSETQ come from the germline V gene. The CDR3 totals 11 residues. V lost 4 bases to trimming and J lost 4 bases, with 5 bases between them. CDR3 sequence: CASSEGYGYTF. As DNA, the CDR3 is TGCGCCAGCAGCGAGGGCTATGGCTACACCTTC. The full variable domain, in which reference TRBV5-1 and TRBJ1-2 provide the parts outside the CDR3, is KAGVTQTPRYLIKTRGQQVTLSCSPISGHRSVSWYQQTPGQGLQFLFEYFSETQRNKGNFPGRFSGRQFSNSRSEMNVSTLELGDSALYLCASSEGYGYTFGSGTRLTVV.

The V call is TRBV27, the J call TRBJ1-2; D may be TRBD1 (6 bases). This CDR3 is built from 15 residues. V lost 3 bases and J lost 3, with 14 bases in between. Germline CDR1 MNHEY, CDR2 SMNVEV (reference sequence). DNA of the CDR3: TGTGCCAGCAGTTTGTCCGGGACATGGGACTATGGCTACACCTTC. Translated, it gives CASSLSGTWDYGYTF.

The chain joins TRBV6-5 to TRBJ1-5; 7 bases agree with TRBD1. This CDR3 is 14 amino acids long. V lost 6 bases and J lost 4; bases outside the gene matches: 6. Germline V gene lookup returns CDR1 MNHEY and CDR2 SVGAGI. CDR3 nucleotide sequence: TGTGCCAGCAGCCACAGGGGCTTAAATCAGCCCCAGCATTTT. This encodes CASSHRGLNQPQHF.